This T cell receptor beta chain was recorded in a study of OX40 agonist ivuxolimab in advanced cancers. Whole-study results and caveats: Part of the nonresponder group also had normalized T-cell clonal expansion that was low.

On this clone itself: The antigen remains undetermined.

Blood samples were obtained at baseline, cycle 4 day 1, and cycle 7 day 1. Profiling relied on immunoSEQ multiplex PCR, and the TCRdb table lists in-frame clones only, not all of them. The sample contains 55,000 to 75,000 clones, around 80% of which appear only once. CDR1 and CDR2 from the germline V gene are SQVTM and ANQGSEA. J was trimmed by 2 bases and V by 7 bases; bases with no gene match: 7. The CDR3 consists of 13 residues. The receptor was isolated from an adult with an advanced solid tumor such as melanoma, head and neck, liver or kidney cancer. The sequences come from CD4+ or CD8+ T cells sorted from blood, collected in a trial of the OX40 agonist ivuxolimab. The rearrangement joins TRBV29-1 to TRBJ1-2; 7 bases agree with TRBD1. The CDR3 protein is CSALTGINYGYTF. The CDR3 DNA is TGCAGCGCACTGACAGGGATCAACTATGGCTACACCTTC.